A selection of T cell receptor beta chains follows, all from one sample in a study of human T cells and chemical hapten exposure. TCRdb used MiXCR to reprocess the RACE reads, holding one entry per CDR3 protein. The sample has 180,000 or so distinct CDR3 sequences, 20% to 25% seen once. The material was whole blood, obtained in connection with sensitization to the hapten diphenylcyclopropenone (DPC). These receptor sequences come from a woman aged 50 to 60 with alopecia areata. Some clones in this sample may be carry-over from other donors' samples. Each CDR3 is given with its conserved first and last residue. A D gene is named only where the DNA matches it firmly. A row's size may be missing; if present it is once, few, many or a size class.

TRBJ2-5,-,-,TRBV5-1,TGCGCCAGCAGCTTGAATAGTAACCAAGAGACCCAGTACTTC,CASSLNSNQETQYF
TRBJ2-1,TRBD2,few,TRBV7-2,TGTGCCAGCAGCTTAACCTTAACGGGAGGACGTGAGCAGTTCTTC,CASSLTLTGGREQFF
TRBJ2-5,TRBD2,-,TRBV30,TGTGCCTGGAGTGTACAGGTCCCGGGACTAGCGGTTCAAGAGACCCAGTACTTC,CAWSVQVPGLAVQETQYF
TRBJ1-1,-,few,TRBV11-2,TGTGCCAGCAGCCATTTAATAACGAAGCTGAACACTGAAGCTTTCTTT,CASSHLITKLNTEAFF
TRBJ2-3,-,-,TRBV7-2,TGTGCCAGCAGCTTAGGGCCCCCAGGTACCACAGATACGCAGTATTTT,CASSLGPPGTTDTQYF
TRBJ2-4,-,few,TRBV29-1,TGCAGCGTTGGACAGTTCATTGGGGCCAAAAACATTCAGTACTTC,CSVGQFIGAKNIQYF
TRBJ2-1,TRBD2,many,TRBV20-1,TGCAGTGCGGGACTAGCGGGGAACAATGAGCAGTTCTTC,CSAGLAGNNEQFF
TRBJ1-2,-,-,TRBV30,TGTGCCTGGACTAATACCGGGGCCACGAGGGGCTATGGCTACATCTTC,CAWTNTGATRGYGYIF
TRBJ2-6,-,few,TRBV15,TGTGCCACCAGCAGAGAACTCGGACAGCTTGGGGCCAACGTCCTGACTTTC,CATSRELGQLGANVLTF
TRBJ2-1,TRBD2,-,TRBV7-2,TGTGCCAGCATTGTTAGCGGGGGTCGTTACAATGAGCAGTTCTTC,CASIVSGGRYNEQFF
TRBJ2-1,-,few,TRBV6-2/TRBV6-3,TGTGCCCCCCCTCGGCGACCGGGCCATGAGCAGTTCTTC,CAPPRRPGHEQFF
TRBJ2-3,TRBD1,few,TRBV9,TGTGCCAGCAGCGTAGGACAGGGGAGAGATACGCAGTATTTT,CASSVGQGRDTQYF
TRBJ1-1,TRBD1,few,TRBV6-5,TGTGCCAGCAGTCCCCACGGACAGGGGGGCACTGAAGCTTTCTTT,CASSPHGQGGTEAFF
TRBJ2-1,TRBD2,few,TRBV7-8,TGTGCCAGCAGCTTAGCGGGAGGGCCAGGAGGCAATGAGCAGTTCTTC,CASSLAGGPGGNEQFF
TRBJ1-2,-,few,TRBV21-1,TGTGCCAGCAGCAAAGAGAAAGGGGCAGGGGCTTACTATGGCTACACCTTC,CASSKEKGAGAYYGYTF
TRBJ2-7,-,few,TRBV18,TGTGCCAGCTCAGCCACCGGGGGCTACGAGCAGTACTTC,CASSATGGYEQYF
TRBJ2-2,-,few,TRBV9,TGTGCCAGCAGCGTAGGAACAGGGACCGGGGAGCTGTTTTTT,CASSVGTGTGELFF